The 3 T cell receptor beta chains presented below share a single source sample, sequenced in a study of Ad26.COV2.S vaccination and SARS-CoV-2 variants. The treatment here: roughly 20 received Ad26.COV2.S at low or high dose, single or two shots; several received placebo; per-sample allocation not given. The samples date from day 63 after the first vaccine or placebo injection. The assay was immunoSEQ multiplex PCR, and TCRdb's table has in-frame clones only and misses some. The sample includes 300,000 to 400,000 clones, roughly 91% of them seen just once. The specimen comprised peripheral blood, sampled in a trial of Ad26.COV2.S vaccine versus placebo. These receptors originate from a person between 18 and 60 years old who received the Ad26.COV2.S COVID-19 vaccine or a placebo.

The chain carries TRBV18 and TRBJ1-5; no clear D gene. Germline loops: CDR1 KGHSH, CDR2 LQKENI. Trimming pared 3 bases from V and 7 bases from J, leaving 7 bases between. This CDR3 comprises 12 residues. CDR3 DNA sequence: TGTGCCAGCTCACCTGTTGCACAGCCCCAGCATTTT. This translates into CASSPVAQPQHF.

The rearrangement uses TRBV11-1 and TRBJ2-7, with 8 bases aligning to TRBD1. The CDR3 totals 15 residues. The germline CDR1 and CDR2 sequences are SGHAT and FQDESV (reference sequence). V shed 4 bases and J 1 base; nucleotides not matched to a gene: 6. This chain's CDR3 is CASSSRQGWSYEQYF. For the CDR3, the DNA is TGTGCCAGCAGCTCACGACAGGGGTGGTCCTACGAGCAGTACTTC.

This clone was detected once. The V call is TRBV29-1, the J call TRBJ1-2, with 9 bases that match TRBD1. J was trimmed by 3 bases and V by 4 bases; bases with no gene match: 3. Germline CDR1 SQVTM, CDR2 ANQGSEA. The CDR3 extends over 13 amino acids. The chain's CDR3 is CSVGQGVDYGYTF. The CDR3 DNA reads TGCAGCGTTGGACAGGGGGTCGACTATGGCTACACCTTC.